The 28 T cell receptor beta chains presented below share a single source sample, sequenced in a study of T cell repertoires in cytomegalovirus infection. One entry per CDR3 protein results from TCRdb running MiXCR on the reads. The data contain fewer than 350,000 distinct CDR3 sequences, roughly 15% of them singletons. The sample comprised PBMCs. The receptors were gathered from a human donor in good health (CMV status not recorded). Some clones in this sample may be carry-over from other donors' samples.

This clonotype was seen more than once but under ten times. The rearrangement links TRBV12-3 or TRBV12-4 to TRBJ1-4; D gene ambiguous. Trimming shortened V by 4 bases and J by 6 bases, and 6 bases separated the two germline ends. The CDR3 runs 12 residues. The CDR3 nucleotides are TGTGCCAGCAGTTGGACGGATGAAAAACTGTTTTTT. The encoded protein is CASSWTDEKLFF.

In its sample, this clonotype was seen a few times. This chain uses TRBV3-1 with TRBJ1-1; maybe TRBD1 (6 bases). Germline V gene data show CDR1 as LGHDT and CDR2 as YNNKEL (reference sequence). This CDR3 comprises 14 residues. Trimming took 4 bases from V and 4 from J, leaving 13 bases between them. DNA for the CDR3: TGTGCCAGCAGCCTGGAGGGGGGTGGCACTGAAGCTTTCTTT. Translating it yields CASSLEGGGTEAFF. The variable domain in full, with the rest retrieved from reference TRBV3-1 and TRBJ1-1, is DTAVSQTPKYLVTQMGNDKSIKCEQNLGHDTMYWYKQDSKKFLKIMFSYNNKELIINETVPNRFSPKSPDKAHLNLHINSLELGDSAVYFCASSLEGGGTEAFFGQGTRLTVV.

This clonotype has only one observation. The chain has TRBV3-1 and TRBJ2-5; no clear D. This CDR3 region has 13 residues. The germline V gene encodes CDR1 LGHDT and CDR2 YNNKEL (reference sequence). Trimming cost V 0 bases and J 10 bases, with 12 bases left between them. The CDR3 bases are TGTGCCAGCAGCCAAGATATGCGGTTGGACCAGTACTTC. It yields the protein CASSQDMRLDQYF.

At least ten counts were recorded for this clonotype. The chain couples TRBV12-3 or TRBV12-4 to TRBJ1-1; a weak D match, TRBD1 (5 bases). The CDR3 extends over 13 amino acids. Deletions cut 2 bases from V and 2 bases from J, with 6 bases between. The CDR3 protein is CASSLRTNTEAFF. CDR3 DNA: TGTGCCAGCAGTTTACGGACAAACACTGAAGCTTTCTTT.

J is TRBJ2-1 and V is TRBV11-1; 10 bases agree with TRBD2. V was clipped by 2 bases and J by 8 bases; unmatched bases: 9. The germline CDR1 and CDR2 sequences are SGHAT and FQDESV (reference sequence). The CDR3 consists of 16 residues. This chain's CDR3 is CASSLRPSGGAYEQFF. The CDR3 DNA reads as TGTGCCAGCAGCTTAAGACCCAGCGGGGGGGCCTATGAGCAGTTCTTC.

This clonotype was picked up a small number of times. The rearrangement joins TRBV28 to TRBJ1-2; the D is unclear. Germline values: CDR1 MDHEN, CDR2 SYDVKM. With 7 bases removed from V and 1 base from J, the gap between germline ends came to 10 bases. The CDR3 contains 13 residues. This CDR3 is CASNSFLNYGYTF. The DNA for the CDR3 is TGTGCCAGCAATTCGTTCCTTAACTATGGCTACACCTTC.

The chain links TRBV5-1 to TRBJ2-1, with 12 positions matching TRBD1. Per germline, CDR1 SGHRS and CDR2 YFSETQ. Trimming cost V 4 bases and J 11 bases; bases outside gene matches: 16. The CDR3 has 17 residues. The CDR3 region has the DNA TGCGCCAGCAGCCCCGACCCCGTTTCGGGACAGGGGGCGAAGCAGTTCTTC. Its protein is CASSPDPVSGQGAKQFF.

This clonotype has more than one count but fewer than ten. The chain employs TRBV15 and TRBJ2-1; D remains unclear. The CDR3 spans 15 residues. Trimming left V 0 bases short and J 2 bases short, with 8 bases between. CDR1 LNHNV and CDR2 YYDKDF come from the germline V gene (reference sequence). The CDR3 DNA is TGTGCCACCAGCAGAGAAACTACAGCCTACAATGAGCAGTTCTTC. Residues: CATSRETTAYNEQFF.

This clonotype was seen a few times. The CDR3 sequence is CASSLASADEQFF. CDR3 DNA: TGTGCCAGCAGCTTAGCTAGCGCAGATGAGCAGTTCTTC. The genes are TRBV11-2 and TRBJ2-1; perhaps TRBD2 as D (6 bases). Germline V CDR1 and CDR2: SGHAT, FQNNGV. The CDR3 spans 13 residues. The V and J ends lost 1 base and 8 bases respectively, with 9 bases between them.

This clonotype was detected ten times or more. CDR3 DNA sequence: TGTGCCAGCAGCTTAGGATTCTCAGAATCTAACTATGGCTACACCTTC. This encodes CASSLGFSESNYGYTF. The rearrangement uses TRBV7-8 and TRBJ1-2; D unclear. The CDR3 has 16 amino acids. Germline V lookup: CDR1 SGHVS, CDR2 FQNEAQ. Between the trimmed V and J ends, which lost 1 base and 0 bases, there was a span of 12 bases.

This sequence joins TRBV6-6 and TRBJ2-2; 7 positions agree with TRBD1. The CDR3 is 13 amino acids. V was clipped by 6 bases and J by 7 bases; unmatched bases: 5. In germline, CDR1 is MNHNY, CDR2 SVGAGI (reference sequence). The CDR3 DNA follows: TGTGCCAGCAGCAGGGGGTGGAACGGGGAGCTGTTTTTT. This encodes CASSRGWNGELFF.

This clonotype was seen at least ten times. This chain joins TRBV28 and TRBJ2-3; 11 nucleotides match TRBD2. Looked up from germline, CDR1 is MDHEN and CDR2 is SYDVKM. The trim removed 3 bases at V and 0 bases at J, leaving 5 bases unmatched. The CDR3 has 17 residues. The CDR3 loop reads CASSLPSGGISTDTQYF. Here the CDR3 DNA reads TGTGCCAGCAGTTTGCCTAGCGGGGGGATTAGCACAGATACGCAGTATTTT.

This clonotype was seen a few times. V usage is TRBV7-3 and J usage is TRBJ2-7; 10 nucleotides agree with TRBD2. The junction had 8 bases not matched to a gene; V was cut back by 5 bases and J by 4 bases. This CDR3 has 15 residues. Germline V gene data show CDR1 as SGHTA and CDR2 as FQGTGA. This CDR3 reads CASSTLAGGPYEQYF. CDR3 sequence (DNA): TGTGCCAGCAGCACCTTAGCGGGGGGCCCGTACGAGCAGTACTTC.

This clonotype was picked up many times. This sequence joins TRBV4-1 and TRBJ2-6, with 10 positions matching TRBD1. Germline lookup yields CDR1 MGHRA and CDR2 YSYEKL. This CDR3 region has 16 residues. Unmatched junction bases numbered 2, after V lost 4 bases and J lost 2 bases. In DNA form, the CDR3 reads TGCGCCAGCAGCCCGACAGGGGGCCCTGGGGCCAACGTCCTGACTTTC. It encodes CASSPTGGPGANVLTF.

This clonotype was recorded a few times. V is TRBV28 and J is TRBJ2-7; D is possibly TRBD2 (6 bases). In germline, CDR1 is MDHEN, CDR2 SYDVKM. This CDR3 region has 13 residues. V was clipped by 5 bases and J by 7 bases, with 15 bases between them. CDR3 DNA: TGTGCCAGCAGTCCCAAGCTACGGGGGGAGCAGTACTTC. Translated, it gives CASSPKLRGEQYF.

This clonotype was found many times. The chain links TRBV28 to TRBJ2-5, with D possibly being TRBD2 (6 bases). The germline gives CDR1 MDHEN, CDR2 SYDVKM. The CDR3 consists of 16 residues. The V gene lost 6 bases and the J gene lost 4 bases, with 21 bases spanning the gap. In DNA form, the CDR3 reads TGTGCCAGCAGCCCTCGGGGTGGGGGACTCGGAGAGACCCAGTACTTC. Translated, it gives CASSPRGGGLGETQYF.

The chain uses TRBV2 and TRBJ2-2; D is ambiguous. The CDR3 totals 14 residues. Trimming cost V 3 bases and J 6 bases, with 11 bases left between them. Germline assignment: CDR1 SNHLY and CDR2 FYNNEI. The CDR3 region has the DNA TGTGCCAGCAGTGATTTGAATGGGTCCGGGGAGCTGTTTTTT. Residues: CASSDLNGSGELFF.

At least ten counts were recorded for this clonotype. This chain connects TRBV7-9 to TRBJ1-1; D not resolved. The CDR3 has 12 residues. Germline CDR1 is SEHNR and CDR2 is FQNEAQ (reference sequence). Trimming took off 1 base at V and 9 bases at J, with 9 bases between the two ends. The CDR3 coding sequence is TGTGCCAGCAGCTTAGAGGGAGGAAAAGCTTTCTTT. It is translated as CASSLEGGKAFF.

In this sample, this clonotype turned up many times. The J gene is TRBJ1-5, the V gene TRBV27, with D unclear. Germline V gene sequence: CDR1 MNHEY, CDR2 SMNVEV (reference sequence). V was trimmed by 6 bases and J by 7 bases, leaving 10 bases between them. This CDR3 is 12 amino acids long. The CDR3: CASSLLGQPQHF. The CDR3 bases are TGTGCCAGCAGCCTTTTAGGGCAGCCCCAGCATTTT.

This clonotype was observed a handful of times. The V gene is TRBV28, the J gene TRBJ1-6; unclear D gene. The CDR3 has 15 residues. The V gene lost 3 bases and the J gene lost 7 bases, with 13 bases spanning the gap. Germline CDR1 and CDR2: MDHEN and SYDVKM. This CDR3 is CASSFAGSGNSPLHF. In DNA form, the CDR3 reads TGTGCCAGCAGTTTTGCGGGAAGTGGAAATTCACCCCTCCACTTT.

This clonotype has ten or more counts. The gene calls are TRBV28 and TRBJ2-7, with D hard to call. CDR1 MDHEN and CDR2 SYDVKM come from the germline V gene. Trimming removed 5 bases at V and 2 bases at J, with 22 bases between. CDR3 length: 17 amino acids. Written as DNA, the CDR3 is TGTGCCAGCAGTCCGACCCATATCGACGAGTATACCTACGAGCAGTACTTC. Protein product: CASSPTHIDEYTYEQYF.

In this sample, this clonotype turned up many times. The chain recombines TRBV18 with TRBJ1-2; D is unresolved. The CDR3 has 13 amino acids. CDR1 KGHSH and CDR2 LQKENI come from the germline V gene. V dropped 0 bases and J dropped 3 bases, with 5 bases sitting between them. This CDR3 is CASSPPSYYGYTF. CDR3 nucleotide sequence: TGTGCCAGCTCACCACCCTCGTACTATGGCTACACCTTC.

This clonotype has a count of ten or more. The chain recombines TRBV7-2 with TRBJ2-7, with TRBD1 matching over 9 bases. V was pared by 5 bases and J by 4 bases, with 12 bases of the junction left unmatched. This CDR3 contains 16 residues. Germline assignment: CDR1 SGHTA and CDR2 FQGNSA. CDR3 amino acids: CASSRDGQGLAYEQYF. CDR3 sequence (DNA): TGTGCCAGCAGCCGGGACGGACAGGGGTTGGCATACGAGCAGTACTTC.

This clonotype was seen many times. The rearrangement uses TRBV7-2 and TRBJ1-1, with D possibly matching TRBD1 (6 bases). V was cut by 3 bases and J by 4 bases, with 12 bases left in between. Germline CDR1 and CDR2: SGHTA and FQGNSA. The CDR3 is 14 amino acids. The CDR3 region has the DNA TGTGCCAGCAGCTTTCAGGGGACTACCACTGAAGCTTTCTTT. Translation: CASSFQGTTTEAFF.

The chain is built from TRBV6-6 and TRBJ2-3; 8 bases are a match to TRBD2. CDR3 length: 16 residues. The J segment lost 8 bases and the V segment lost 4 bases, leaving 14 bases of the junction unmatched. The V gene's germline CDR1 is MNHNY and CDR2 SVGAGI (reference sequence). The CDR3 reads CASSSPVAGTSATQYF. CDR3 nucleotide sequence: TGTGCCAGCAGTTCGCCCGTAGCGGGAACGTCGGCTACGCAGTATTTT.

This clonotype was counted many times. CDR3 nucleotides: TGTGCCAGCAGTGACCCGATCGGACAGGGGAACACTGAAGCTTTCTTT. Encoded protein: CASSDPIGQGNTEAFF. The rearrangement joins TRBV25-1 to TRBJ1-1, with TRBD1 matching over 8 bases. Germline CDR1 reads MGHDK; CDR2 reads SYGVNS. The CDR3 has 16 residues. V dropped 3 bases and J dropped 1; count of bases not matched to a gene: 7.

This clonotype has at least ten counts. The genes are TRBV6-2 or TRBV6-3 and TRBJ2-5; TRBD1 aligns across 10 bases. The CDR3 has 18 amino acids. The germline V gene encodes CDR1 MNHEY and CDR2 SVGEGT. V gave up 6 bases and J gave up 3 bases; unmatched junction bases: 16. The CDR3 spells CASSPRQGARRDEETQYF. The DNA for the CDR3 is TGTGCCAGCAGCCCCCGACAGGGGGCGCGTCGGGATGAAGAGACCCAGTACTTC.

V is TRBV20-1 and J is TRBJ1-1; a possible D gene is TRBD1 (5 bases). This CDR3 contains 13 residues. V was clipped by 1 base and J by 11 bases, with 17 bases between them. CDR1 and CDR2 (germline): DFQATT, SNEGSKA (reference sequence). The CDR3 DNA reads as TGCAGTGCTAGAGTTACAGGTGGACCCCGCGCTTTCTTT. Its protein is CSARVTGGPRAFF.